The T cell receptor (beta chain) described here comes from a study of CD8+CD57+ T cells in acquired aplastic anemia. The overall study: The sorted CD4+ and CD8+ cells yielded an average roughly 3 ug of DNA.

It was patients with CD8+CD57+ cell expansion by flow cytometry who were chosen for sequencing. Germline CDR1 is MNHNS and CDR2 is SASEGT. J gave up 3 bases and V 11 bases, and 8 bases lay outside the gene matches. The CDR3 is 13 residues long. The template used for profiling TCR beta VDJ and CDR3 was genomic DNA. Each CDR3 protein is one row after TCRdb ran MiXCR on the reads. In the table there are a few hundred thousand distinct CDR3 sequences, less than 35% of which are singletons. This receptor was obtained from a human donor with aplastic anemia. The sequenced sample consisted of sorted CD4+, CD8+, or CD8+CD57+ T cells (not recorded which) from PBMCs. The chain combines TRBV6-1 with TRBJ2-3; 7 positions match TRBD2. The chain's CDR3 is CAVRTGGTDTQYF. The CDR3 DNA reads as TGTGCCGTCCGCACGGGGGGAACAGATACGCAGTATTTT.